This T cell receptor (beta chain) derives from a study of blood T cell repertoires in COVID-19. Clones were sequenced by immunoSEQ multiplex PCR, and TCRdb holds only the in-frame ones, with some missing. The sample has some 150,000 clones; 80% to 90% are singletons. This clone was seen a handful of times. Enrolled during active infection, Seattle patients were then followed longitudinally. Germline V CDR1 and CDR2: SGDLS, YYNGEE. J gave up 0 bases and V 4 bases, and 6 bases lay outside the gene matches. The CDR3 contains 16 residues. The V gene is TRBV9, the J gene TRBJ2-3; 9 bases are a match to TRBD2. This clonotype was obtained from a woman in her sixties with COVID-19, enrolled during active disease. The sequencing input was peripheral blood. The CDR3 sequence is CASSPTSGVSTDTQYF. Here the CDR3 DNA reads TGTGCCAGCAGCCCGACTAGCGGTGTTAGCACAGATACGCAGTATTTT.